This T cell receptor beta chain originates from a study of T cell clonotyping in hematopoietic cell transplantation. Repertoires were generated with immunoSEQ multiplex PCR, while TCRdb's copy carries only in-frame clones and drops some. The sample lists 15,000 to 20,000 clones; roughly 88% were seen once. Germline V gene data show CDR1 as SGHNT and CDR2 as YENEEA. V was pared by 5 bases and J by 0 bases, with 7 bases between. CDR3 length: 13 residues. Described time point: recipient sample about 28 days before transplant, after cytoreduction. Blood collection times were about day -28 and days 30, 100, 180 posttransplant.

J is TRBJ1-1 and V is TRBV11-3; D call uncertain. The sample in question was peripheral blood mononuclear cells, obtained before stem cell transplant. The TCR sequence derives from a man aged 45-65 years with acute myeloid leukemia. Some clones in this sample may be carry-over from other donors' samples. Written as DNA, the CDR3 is TGTGCCAGCAGCGACCGGTTGAACACTGAAGCTTTCTTT. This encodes CASSDRLNTEAFF.